A selection of T cell receptor beta chains follows, all from one sample in a study of T-cell reconstitution after alpha-beta-depleted transplantation in children. TCRdb re-called the PCR reads with MiXCR, one entry per CDR3 protein. The data show more than 550,000 distinct CDR3 sequences, over 9.5% seen once. The sample here was PBMCs from the stem cell graft donor, taken from the stem cell graft. Source of these receptors: a human donor who donated a stem cell graft to a child with acute myeloid leukemia. CDR3s include the opening cysteine and the closing phenylalanine or tryptophan. Each record gives: J gene, V gene, D gene, clone size, CDR3 DNA, CDR3 protein. The D gene is left open where the match is weak. A row's size may be missing; if present it is once, few, many or a size class.

>TRBJ2-3|TRBV24-1|TRBD2|many
TGTGCCACCAGTGACCCGGGACTAGCGGGAGTGGCGGTGGGGAATACGCAGTATTTT
CATSDPGLAGVAVGNTQYF
>TRBJ2-5|TRBV14|-|-
TGTGCCAGCAGCCAAGAAGTAAATCGCCAAGAGACCCAGTACTTC
CASSQEVNRQETQYF
>TRBJ2-7|TRBV20-1|-|many
TGCAGTGGTATTACAGGGAGCTCCTACGAGCAGTACTTC
CSGITGSSYEQYF
>TRBJ2-5|TRBV6-1|TRBD2|once
TGTGCCAGCAGGCCAACGGGACTAGCGGGGTACCAAGAGACCCAGTACTTC
CASRPTGLAGYQETQYF
>TRBJ2-7|TRBV7-2|-|-
TGTGCCAGCAGCCTATCCTTCGGGGAGCAGTACTTC
CASSLSFGEQYF
>TRBJ2-3|TRBV6-5|-|once
TGTGCCAGCAGTTACTCGGAGCAGAGCACAGATGCGCAGTATTTT
CASSYSEQSTDAQYF
>TRBJ2-2|TRBV4-3|-|-
TGCGCCAGCAGCCAAGATCTTGCAGGGAGGACCGGGGAGCTGTTTTTT
CASSQDLAGRTGELFF
>TRBJ2-1|TRBV7-2|TRBD1|-
TGTGCCAGCAGCTTAGCGCCCGGGACAGCTTCCTACAATGAGCAGTTCTTC
CASSLAPGTASYNEQFF
>TRBJ2-7|TRBV7-9|-|few
TGTGCCAGCAGCGTCGACAGGGAGGCCTTCTCCTACGAGCAGTACTTC
CASSVDREAFSYEQYF
>TRBJ2-7|TRBV7-2|-|many
TGTGCCAGCAGCTTAGCAAGAGACTCAACCGAGCAGTACTTC
CASSLARDSTEQYF
>TRBJ1-5|TRBV20-1|TRBD1|-
TGCAGTGCTGGACAGGGGGCACGTCAGCCCCAGCATTTT
CSAGQGARQPQHF
>TRBJ1-5|TRBV28|-|few
TGTGCCAGCAGTTCAGGAGTTCGGAATCAGCCCCAGCATTTT
CASSSGVRNQPQHF
>TRBJ2-1|TRBV7-2|TRBD2|-
TGTGCCAGCAGCCAAATGACTAGCGGATACTACAATGAGCAGTTCTTC
CASSQMTSGYYNEQFF
>TRBJ2-2|TRBV3-1|TRBD2|few
TGTGCCAGTCACCGCCGTAGCGGGAGATCCGACACCGGGGAGCTGTTTTTT
CASHRRSGRSDTGELFF
>TRBJ2-7|TRBV5-1|-|few
TGCGCCAGCAGCTTCCGGGCCCCAGGAGACGAGCAGTACTTC
CASSFRAPGDEQYF
>TRBJ2-7|TRBV20-1|TRBD1|-
TGCAGTGCTAGAATCCCGGGACAGGGCAGTGAGCAGTACTTC
CSARIPGQGSEQYF
>TRBJ1-4|TRBV7-2|-|few
TGTGCCAGCAGCTCCCTCCTTGGTGAACTGTTTTTT
CASSSLLGELFF
>TRBJ1-2|TRBV5-1|-|many
TGCGCCAGCAGCTTGGACAGACTCGACTATGGCTACACCTTC
CASSLDRLDYGYTF
>TRBJ1-5|TRBV20-1|-|many
TGCAGTGCCGGACAAGGTAGCAATCAGCCCCAGCATTTT
CSAGQGSNQPQHF
>TRBJ2-7|TRBV2|-|few
TGTGCCAGCAAAATAACACCCGACACCTACGAGCAGTACTTC
CASKITPDTYEQYF
>TRBJ1-2|TRBV28|TRBD1|few
TGTGCCAGCAGCCCGCCGGGGACAGGGGATCATGGCTACACCTTC
CASSPPGTGDHGYTF
>TRBJ2-3|TRBV27|-|-
TGTGCCAGCAAAGCCCCGCCAGAGGATACGCAGTATTTT
CASKAPPEDTQYF
>TRBJ2-1|TRBV7-2|TRBD2|-
TGTGCCAGCAGCCCAGCTAGCGGACCTCGAATTTACAATGAGCAGTTCTTC
CASSPASGPRIYNEQFF
>TRBJ2-6|TRBV29-1|-|-
TGCAGCGTTGATTCAGGGCGAGGGGCCAACGTCCTGACTTTC
CSVDSGRGANVLTF
>TRBJ2-3|TRBV27|-|many
TGTGCCACCTCGAACTCATACACAGATACGCAGTATTTT
CATSNSYTDTQYF
>TRBJ1-5|TRBV6-2/TRBV6-3|-|-
TGTGCCAGCACACAGGGCTATAGCAATCAGCCCCAGCATTTT
CASTQGYSNQPQHF
>TRBJ2-1|TRBV2|TRBD2|many
TGTGCCAGCAGAAGGTCGATAGGGACTAGAGTATATGAGCAGTTCTTC
CASRRSIGTRVYEQFF
>TRBJ1-3|TRBV3-1|-|few
TGTGCCAGCAGCCACCTGGGGAGTGGAAACACCATATATTTT
CASSHLGSGNTIYF
>TRBJ1-2|TRBV29-1|TRBD1|-
TGCAGCGTTGAGGTCCTCCGACAGGGAGGGGGCTATGGCTACACCTTC
CSVEVLRQGGGYGYTF
>TRBJ2-1|TRBV29-1|-|few
TGCAGCGGGTCCGGGACACCCGACATCAATGAGCAGTTCTTC
CSGSGTPDINEQFF
>TRBJ1-4|TRBV20-1|TRBD1|-
TGCAGTGCTAGGACTCCTTCGGGACAGAGAAATGAAAAACTGTTTTTT
CSARTPSGQRNEKLFF
>TRBJ2-3|TRBV5-1|TRBD2|many
TGCGCCAGCAGCTTGTTAAGGCGGGAGACCTTAGATACGCAGTATTTT
CASSLLRRETLDTQYF
>TRBJ2-2|TRBV9|TRBD1|many
TGTGCCAGCAGCGTAAGGGGACAGGTCACCGGGGAGCTGTTTTTT
CASSVRGQVTGELFF
>TRBJ2-4|TRBV20-1|-|-
TGCAGTGGCAGGGTTTCGGCCAAAAACATTCAGTACTTC
CSGRVSAKNIQYF
>TRBJ1-2|TRBV20-1|TRBD1|-
TGCAGTGCTAGGTTGGGACAGGGGTCCGATGGCTACACCTTC
CSARLGQGSDGYTF